This T cell receptor (beta chain) appears in the sequencing data of a study of cytomegalovirus exposure and HLA in healthy donors. Study overall: A subsequent analysis stated that the approximately 120 validation repertoires were run on the same platform as the roughly 710 first-cohort repertoires. Study results and limitations: Many donors carried some public TCRs, although rarity characterized most TCR sequences. 150 to 200 TCR beta chains were listed as cytomegalovirus-associated. It was reported that the classifier diagnosed cytomegalovirus status with high specificity and sensitivity in both the original and validation cohorts.

The assay was immunoSEQ multiplex PCR, and TCRdb's table has in-frame clones only and misses some. Here the sample spans 130,000 or so clones, under 90% being singletons. V lost 3 bases and J 4 bases, leaving 13 bases between the germline ends. Germline lookup yields CDR1 SGHRS and CDR2 YFSETQ. This CDR3 is 14 amino acids long. As concerns this clone: The antigen remains unidentified.

This receptor was taken from a young man in good health and CMV-seronegative. This sequence joins TRBV5-1 and TRBJ1-1; TRBD1 is a possible D gene (6 bases). The sample consisted of PBMCs. This chain's CDR3 is CASSSTQGSTEAFF. Here the CDR3 DNA reads TGCGCCAGCAGCTCGACACAGGGTAGCACTGAAGCTTTCTTT. Full variable domain (rest looked up from reference TRBV5-1 and TRBJ1-1): KAGVTQTPRYLIKTRGQQVTLSCSPISGHRSVSWYQQTPGQGLQFLFEYFSETQRNKGNFPGRFSGRQFSNSRSEMNVSTLELGDSALYLCASSSTQGSTEAFFGQGTRLTVV.